In this sample, the clone carrying this T cell receptor beta chain turned up a few times. As yet, its antigen is unknown. The data derive from a study of response to subunit inactivated influenza vaccine. Whole-study results and caveats: A suggestion made by the authors is that each seasonal influenza vaccination recruits few new T cells.

TCRdb used MiXCR to reprocess the RT-PCR reads, holding one entry per CDR3 protein. The data hold some 850,000 distinct CDR3 sequences, with approximately 17% observed a single time. The material was PBMCs from blood, obtained more than 4 days after vaccination. The TCR originated in a man between 45 and 60 years old who received an inactivated influenza vaccine.

CDR3 protein: CASSLTRGGGYTF. DNA of the CDR3: TGTGCCAGCAGTTTAACGAGGGGCGGTGGCTACACCTTC. The genes are TRBV12-3 or TRBV12-4 and TRBJ1-2; D is perhaps TRBD1 (5 bases). The V gene lost 2 bases and the J gene lost 7 bases, with 11 bases spanning the gap. CDR3 length equals 13 residues.